The rows below give T cell receptor beta chains drawn from one sample of a study of memory CD4+ T cells and cytomegalovirus serostatus. The repertoire was sequenced with immunoSEQ multiplex PCR; TCRdb's copy has only in-frame clones and lacks some. The sample holds about 58,000 clones; approximately 77% are singletons and the top ten take about 0.48%. The sequencing input was memory CD4+ T cells from blood. The receptors were sampled from an adult in good health and CMV-seronegative. Some clones in this sample may be carry-over from other donors' samples. CDR3s include the opening cysteine and the closing phenylalanine or tryptophan. A D gene is named only where the DNA matches it firmly. Size values are once, few and many counts, or a class for expanded clones, and some rows have none.

TGTGCCTGGCGAGAGGGATTTAGCAATCAGCCCCAGCATTTT	CAWREGFSNQPQHF	.	14	TRBV30	TRBJ1-5	.
TGTGCCAGCAGCGTAGAACCGGGACTATACTACGAGCAGTACTTC	CASSVEPGLYYEQYF	few	15	TRBV9	TRBJ2-7	TRBD2
TGTGCCAGCAGCTTGGCACAGGGGGCGGGTGGCTACACCTTC	CASSLAQGAGGYTF	once	14	TRBV5-5	TRBJ1-2	TRBD1
TGTGCCAGCAGTGGTGACAGGGAGGTTGAGACCCAGTACTTC	CASSGDREVETQYF	.	14	TRBV2	TRBJ2-5	.
TGTGCCATCGGCAAAGCACAGCGAAACAATGAGCAGTTCTTC	CAIGKAQRNNEQFF	once	14	TRBV10-3	TRBJ2-1	.
TGTGCCAGCAGCCCCAGGAGCGGGGGCCGGAGCACCGGGGAGCTGTTTTTT	CASSPRSGGRSTGELFF	.	17	TRBV4-2	TRBJ2-2	TRBD2
TGCGCCAGCAGCTTGGCTCTAGGGCGGGAGCCCAAAAACATTCAGTACTTC	CASSLALGREPKNIQYF	.	17	TRBV5-1	TRBJ2-4	TRBD2
TGTGCCTGGAGTGTCGGACTAGCGGCCCCGGAGACCCAGTACTTC	CAWSVGLAAPETQYF	.	15	TRBV30	TRBJ2-5	TRBD2
TGTGCCAGCAGTTACCGGGAGATAGCCAAAAACATTCAGTACTTC	CASSYREIAKNIQYF	.	15	TRBV6-6	TRBJ2-4	.
TGTGCCAGCAGGGATGACAGGGGGCCTACGGAGACCCAGTACTTC	CASRDDRGPTETQYF	.	15	TRBV2	TRBJ2-5	TRBD1
TGTGCCTGGAGTGCCGGTACAGGGACTGAAGCTTTCTTT	CAWSAGTGTEAFF	.	13	TRBV30	TRBJ1-1	.
TGCGCCAGCAGCTTCACAGGGGGGACTGAAGCTTTCTTT	CASSFTGGTEAFF	once	13	TRBV5-1	TRBJ1-1	TRBD1
TGTGCCAGCAGATTGATCGAGAACACTGAAGCTTTCTTT	CASRLIENTEAFF	.	13	TRBV2	TRBJ1-1	.
TGTGCCTCCCCGGGACGGATGAACACTGAAGCTTTCTTT	CASPGRMNTEAFF	.	13	TRBV30	TRBJ1-1	.
TGTGCCAGCAAGGGGCAGCGGGAAGGGGAGACCCAGTACTTC	CASKGQREGETQYF	.	14	TRBV28	TRBJ2-5	TRBD2
TGTGCCAGCAGCCCCCGAAGGGGAACCTATGGCTACACCTTC	CASSPRRGTYGYTF	.	14	TRBV11-2	TRBJ1-2	.